One sample yielded the 5 T cell receptor beta chains listed below, sequenced in a study of blood T cell repertoires in COVID-19. The repertoire was sequenced with immunoSEQ multiplex PCR; TCRdb's copy has only in-frame clones and lacks some. The data hold 200,000 to 300,000 clones, with approximately 84% observed a single time. Sequenced sample: peripheral blood. These receptors all stem from an elderly woman with acute or convalescent COVID-19.

The chain couples TRBV9 to TRBJ2-2, with D unresolved. This CDR3 has 17 amino acids. In germline, CDR1 is SGDLS, CDR2 YYNGEE. The V gene lost 4 bases and the J gene lost 5 bases, with 21 bases spanning the gap. CDR3 residues: CASSPSHEALSTGELFF. The CDR3 region has the DNA TGTGCCAGCAGCCCTTCCCATGAGGCGTTGAGTACCGGGGAGCTGTTTTTT.

The chain employs TRBV3-1 (or the pseudogene TRBV3-2) and TRBJ1-3; tentatively, D is TRBD1 (5 bases). The length of the CDR3 is 13 residues. CDR1 and CDR2 from the germline V gene are LGHDT and YNNKEL (reference sequence). The ends were cut back, 3 bases at V and 7 bases at J, with 10 bases in the middle. For the CDR3, the DNA is TGTGCCAGCAGCCACTCAGGGTTGAACACCATATATTTT. Protein: CASSHSGLNTIYF.

The rearrangement joins TRBV12-5 to TRBJ1-1; no reliable D call. V was trimmed by 4 bases and J by 4 bases, leaving 19 bases between them. Germline values: CDR1 LGHNT, CDR2 FRNRAP. There are 16 residues in the CDR3. The CDR3 sequence is CASGSPSPRRGTEAFF. In nucleotides, the CDR3 is TGTGCTAGTGGTTCCCCGTCCCCCCGGAGAGGCACTGAAGCTTTCTTT.

The chain has TRBV25-1 and TRBJ2-2, with 8 positions matching TRBD1. CDR1 MGHDK and CDR2 SYGVNS come from the germline V gene. The V segment lost 4 bases and the J segment 5 bases; nucleotides outside the gene matches: 9. The CDR3 totals 16 residues. This chain's CDR3 is CASSGQGTSRTGELFF. The CDR3 bases are TGTGCCAGCAGTGGACAGGGGACCTCAAGAACCGGGGAGCTGTTTTTT.

The CDR3 loop is CASSSLAGGPSGGELFF. As DNA, the CDR3 is TGTGCCAGCAGCTCACTAGCGGGAGGTCCCTCTGGCGGGGAGCTGTTTTTT. This sequence joins TRBV7-9 and TRBJ2-2; 12 positions agree with TRBD2. The CDR3 extends over 17 amino acids. V lost 4 bases and J lost 7; bases outside the gene matches: 10. Per the germline V gene, CDR1 is SEHNR and CDR2 is FQNEAQ (reference sequence).